This section outlines one T cell receptor (beta chain) sequence together with its context. The specificity of this receptor is unknown. No per-base quality is available; no much larger clone lies one base away. This sample stems from a study of blood T cells in healthy people across ages (dated by TCRdb to between 2015 and 2017). Background on the whole study: In model experiments, template switching captured about one uniquely barcoded TCR beta cDNA molecule for every two T cells. To track age-related changes in TCR beta repertoire diversity, the study relied on deep sequencing normalized with unique cDNA molecular identifiers. Two additional independent replicas of 1 million unique cDNA reads from the same blood draw were analyzed for two donors (one aged 18 to 30 and one aged 80 or older). To avoid experimental bias, donors of different ages were randomly spread across the sequencing lanes. The donors were divided into four age groups: young (average around 16 years), middle-aged (about 41), aged (under 70) and long-lived (about 90).

Library method: 5' RACE. Reads for this sample came from an Illumina HiSeq 2500. A second PCR of about 7 to 12 cycles was run with a J-beta primer mix and a sample-barcoded 5' primer. A template-switch 5' adaptor carrying 12 random nucleotides introduced a unique molecular identifier onto each TCR beta cDNA molecule. Each sample yielded at least 2.5 million CDR3-containing paired-end reads. First-strand cDNA was synthesized from all RNA with the Mint cDNA synthesis kit, primed by a TRBC-specific oligonucleotide. Following uracil-DNA glycosylase treatment, all cDNA underwent a first 18-cycle PCR with the universal primers M1SS and BC2_uni_R. As for how the authors treated the data: Normalization of each sample was performed by random selection of 1 million high-quality reads, each carrying a distinct molecular identifier. Instead of being binned into consensus sequences, reads that shared molecular identifiers were thrown out. CDR3 identification, clonotype clustering and error correction used MiTCR with a Q25 quality threshold and the strictest error-elimination algorithm. Lower-bound total TCR beta diversity was estimated with a nonparametric unseen species model using Euler transformation. The public reads were quality trimmed at Q25 with fastp and then assembled into clones with MiXCR by TCRdb, keeping productive beta chains. Every entry covers one CDR3 protein and lists the most common genes and DNA from its rows. These V and J calls are TCRdb output, not the study's own analysis. Present in this sample are over 600,000 distinct CDR3 sequences, around 43% of which were seen just once. Of the sample, around 30% is held by the ten largest clones.

Overall study outcomes, separate from this receptor: Compared with the aged group, the long-lived group had more naive CD4+ T cells, fewer expanded clones and increased TCR diversity, suggesting age selection. Total diversity estimates from one million sequenced T cells were considered lower bounds and underestimates. There was a strong correlation between observed TCR beta diversity and the percentage of naive T cells measured by flow cytometry. Because profiling used bulk unsorted PBMCs, naive and antigen-experienced compartments could not be compared conclusively. Because donor CMV infection status was unknown, age-related changes in expanded clonotypes were potentially confounded. Observed TCR beta diversity per million T cells fell roughly linearly with age, and a significant reduction was already apparent by age around 40.

Donors were approximately 42 systemically healthy Caucasian individuals from Russia aged roughly 6 to 95 years. Roughly 10 milliliters of peripheral blood were drawn from each donor into EDTA-treated Vacutainer tubes. PBMCs were isolated by Ficoll-Paque density-gradient centrifugation, with at least 7 million obtained per sample. Total RNA, at least 5.5 micrograms per sample, was extracted from PBMCs with Trizol reagent. For every donor, flow cytometry on a PBMC aliquot measured the percentage of naive CD45RAhigh/CD27high T cells. Its CDR3 holds 15 amino acids, cysteine through phenylalanine. The sequence is cut down to CDR3 DNA, 45 bases in frame from base 1. Reading the germline V gene gives CDR1 MNHEY and CDR2 SVGEGT. For this chain, trimming is 5 bases at the V end and 2 bases at the J end, and the number of junction bases without a gene match is 9.

The chain couples TRBV6-2 or TRBV6-3 to TRBJ2-7; 7 bases in between match TRBD1. The receptor's source is an elderly man in good health. The material sequenced was blood. CDR3 reads: CASSARGQLTYEQYF. The DNA is TGTGCCAGCAGTGCGAGGGGACAGTTAACCTACGAGCAGTACTTC.